The 22 T cell receptor beta chains given below trace back to one sample, sequenced in a study of shared clonotypes between healthy human individuals. Using immunoSEQ multiplex PCR, the repertoire was profiled, and TCRdb retains in-frame clones only, with some absent. Among over 400,000 clones listed, 90% to 96% were seen once. The sample consisted of naive CD4+ T cells sorted from blood. Subset given: CD45RA+ positively selected. The origin of the receptors is a woman in her twenties or thirties in good health.

The V gene is TRBV28, the J gene TRBJ1-5; 9 nucleotides match TRBD1. V gave up 4 bases and J gave up 5 bases; unmatched junction bases: 6. This CDR3 region has 15 residues. Germline V CDR1 and CDR2: MDHEN, SYDVKM. The CDR3 DNA reads TGTGCCAGCAGTTCCTCTGGGACAGGGCATCAGCCCCAGCATTTT. Amino acids: CASSSSGTGHQPQHF. Together with reference TRBV28 and TRBJ1-5, the CDR3 gives the full variable domain: DVKVTQSSRYLVKRTGEKVFLECVQDMDHENMFWYRQDPGLGLRLIYFSYDVKMKEKGDIPEGYSVSREKKERFSLILESASTNQTSMYLCASSSSGTGHQPQHFGDGTRLSIL.

The chain recombines TRBV5-1 with TRBJ2-5; 8 bases align to TRBD1. The J call may be incorrect, as the DNA end agrees better with TRBJ2-7. Germline CDR1 is SGHRS and CDR2 is YFSETQ. The CDR3 totals 14 residues. The CDR3 nucleotides are TGCGCCAGCAGCTTAACAGGGGGTCGTTACGAGCAGTACTTC. Translation: CASSLTGGRYEQYF.

The genes are TRBV9 and TRBJ2-3; D not certain. Germline V lookup: CDR1 SGDLS, CDR2 YYNGEE. V dropped 4 bases and J dropped 6 bases, with 15 bases sitting between them. The length of the CDR3 is 14 residues. This chain's CDR3 is CASSPIPTPDTQYF. CDR3 bases: TGTGCCAGCAGCCCCATCCCGACCCCCGATACGCAGTATTTT.

For this clone: Sequence at one end of the junction differs from germline and may be a read error. The chain has TRBV30 and TRBJ2-7; no reliable D call. The CDR3 totals 12 residues. CDR1 GTSNPN and CDR2 SVGIG come from the germline V gene (reference sequence). CDR3 in amino acids: CAWTSSGYEQHF. The CDR3 DNA reads TGTGCCTGGACGTCGTCAGGTTACGAGCAGCACTTC.

The chain has TRBV9 and TRBJ2-3, with D unresolved. The ends were cut back, 4 bases at V and 8 bases at J, with 14 bases in the middle. This CDR3 comprises 13 residues. Germline-derived CDR1 and CDR2 are SGDLS and YYNGEE. The chain's CDR3 is CASSPLTPATQYF. The CDR3 DNA reads as TGTGCCAGCAGCCCTCTTACACCGGCTACGCAGTATTTT.

This chain joins TRBV6-6 and TRBJ2-7; 8 nucleotides line up with TRBD2. Germline V gives CDR1 MNHNY, CDR2 SVGAGI (reference sequence). The trim removed 2 bases at V and 6 bases at J, leaving 9 bases unmatched. The CDR3 has 15 residues. The CDR3 DNA follows: TGTGCCAGCAGTTACGAAGCGGGAGAAGTGGGCGAGCAGTACTTC. Amino acid sequence: CASSYEAGEVGEQYF.

This chain joins TRBV7-8 and TRBJ2-1, with 10 bases identical to TRBD2. J gave up 4 bases and V 5 bases, and 17 bases lay outside the gene matches. CDR1 and CDR2 from the germline V gene are SGHVS and FQNEAQ. The CDR3 covers 19 residues. The DNA of the CDR3 is TGTGCCAGCAGCAAAAAGTCGACTAGCGGGCGAGGGGATTACAATGAGCAGTTCTTC. Amino acids: CASSKKSTSGRGDYNEQFF. The entire variable domain, with the rest obtained from reference TRBV7-8 and TRBJ2-1, is as follows: GAGVSQSPRYKVAKRGQDVALRCDPISGHVSLFWYQQALGQGPEFLTYFQNEAQLDKSGLPSDRFFAERPEGSVSTLKIQRTQQEDSAVYLCASSKKSTSGRGDYNEQFFGPGTRLTVL.

The CDR3 here is CASKEGPGTGVTEQYF. DNA of the CDR3: TGTGCCAGCAAAGAAGGGCCCGGGACAGGGGTGACCGAGCAGTACTTC. V and J are TRBV7-8 and TRBJ2-7; 10 bases align to TRBD1. The CDR3 has 16 amino acids. Trimming at V came to 7 bases and at J to 6 bases, leaving 15 bases not matched to a gene. Germline-derived CDR1 and CDR2 are SGHVS and FQNEAQ.

The chain carries TRBV19 and TRBJ2-2; the D call may be TRBD1 or TRBD2 (5 bases each). The CDR3 consists of 18 residues. V lost 3 bases and J 1 base, leaving 18 bases between the germline ends. CDR1 and CDR2 (germline): LNHDA, SQIVND (reference sequence). CDR3 loop: CASSIGTIGYVNTGELFF. Here the CDR3 DNA reads TGTGCCAGTAGTATTGGGACCATAGGATACGTGAACACCGGGGAGCTGTTTTTT.

V gene TRBV28 combines with J gene TRBJ2-3; 8 nucleotides align to TRBD2. The CDR3 has 16 amino acids. V shed 4 bases, J shed 1 base, and the junction held 7 bases outside the gene matches. Germline-derived CDR1 and CDR2 are MDHEN and SYDVKM. CDR3 DNA sequence: TGTGCCAGCAGTTCCGCGTCGCGGGAGGGCACAGATACGCAGTATTTT. It yields the protein CASSSASREGTDTQYF.

The chain combines TRBV9 with TRBJ2-1; tentative D call: TRBD1 (5 bases). V was cut by 4 bases and J by 9 bases, with 20 bases left in between. Per germline, CDR1 SGDLS and CDR2 YYNGEE. This CDR3 has 15 amino acids. CDR3 sequence reads: CASSPSGPTQGEQFF. The CDR3 bases are TGTGCCAGCAGCCCGTCTGGGCCTACCCAGGGTGAGCAGTTCTTC.

The V gene is TRBV5-1, the J gene TRBJ2-7; 7 bases agree with TRBD1. Germline CDR1 reads SGHRS; CDR2 reads YFSETQ. V lost 4 bases and J lost 0; bases outside the gene matches: 13. The CDR3 sequence is 17 residues long. The CDR3 reads CASSHPSTGATSYEQYF. In DNA, the CDR3 is TGCGCCAGCAGCCATCCCAGTACAGGGGCGACCTCCTACGAGCAGTACTTC.

The V gene is TRBV7-2, the J gene TRBJ1-2, with 7 bases matching TRBD1. Trimming removed 5 bases from V and 5 bases from J; junction bases left unmatched: 11. Germline V gives CDR1 SGHTA, CDR2 FQGNSA. The CDR3 length is 15 residues. CDR3 amino acids: CASSESTGPSYGYTF. Here the CDR3 DNA reads TGTGCCAGCAGCGAGTCGACAGGGCCTAGTTATGGCTACACCTTC.

The CDR3 region has the DNA TGTGCCAGCAGCCTCAGACTAGCGGGAGGGCCTTCGGGTTTTTACGAGCAGTACTTC. As protein: CASSLRLAGGPSGFYEQYF. The chain carries TRBV5-5 and TRBJ2-7, with 14 bases matching TRBD2. The J segment lost 4 bases and the V segment lost 4 bases, leaving 16 bases of the junction unmatched. This CDR3 is built from 19 residues. The germline V gene has CDR1 SGHKS and CDR2 YYEKEE (reference sequence).

This clone was detected once. The chain has TRBV6-1 and TRBJ1-2; 9 bases line up with TRBD1. J gave up 1 base and V 6 bases, and 6 bases lay outside the gene matches. Germline V CDR1 and CDR2: MNHNS, SASEGT. This CDR3 spans 15 amino acids. The CDR3: CASRNRDRDNYGYTF. The CDR3 coding sequence is TGTGCCAGCAGGAACCGGGACAGGGATAACTATGGCTACACCTTC.

The chain uses TRBV7-9 and TRBJ2-5, with D possibly being TRBD1 or TRBD2 (6 bases each). The V and J ends lost 5 bases and 6 bases respectively, with 16 bases between them. This CDR3 has 14 residues. Germline V gives CDR1 SEHNR, CDR2 FQNEAQ (reference sequence). The CDR3 reads CASSGPEGGKTQYF. CDR3 sequence (DNA): TGTGCCAGCAGCGGACCTGAGGGGGGAAAGACCCAGTACTTC.

This chain connects TRBV18 to TRBJ1-1; possible D gene TRBD1, 5 bases. The V gene's germline CDR1 is KGHSH and CDR2 LQKENI. The CDR3 covers 15 residues. Trimming removed 4 bases from V and 0 bases from J, with 12 bases in between. CDR3: CASSQTGGVNTEAFF. For the CDR3, the DNA is TGTGCCAGCTCACAAACAGGAGGGGTGAACACTGAAGCTTTCTTT.

The chain recombines TRBV5-4 with TRBJ1-5; no firm D call. This CDR3 region has 15 residues. Germline loops: CDR1 SGHNT, CDR2 YYREEE (reference sequence). The V end lost 2 bases, the J end lost 3 bases, and 12 bases lay between the germline ends. The CDR3 sequence is CASSLFSQTNQPQHF. CDR3 sequence (DNA): TGTGCCAGCAGCTTATTTTCGCAGACCAATCAGCCCCAGCATTTT. Supplemented by reference TRBV5-4 and TRBJ1-5, the full variable domain reads ETGVTQSPTHLIKTRGQQVTLRCSSQSGHNTVSWYQQALGQGPQFIFQYYREEENGRGNFPPRFSGLQFPNYSSELNVNALELDDSALYLCASSLFSQTNQPQHFGDGTRLSIL.

The sample holds one count of this clone. The chain links TRBV7-9 to TRBJ2-7; D ambiguous. The CDR3 contains 13 residues. In germline, CDR1 is SEHNR, CDR2 FQNEAQ (reference sequence). V was cut by 1 base and J by 6 bases, with 10 bases left in between. CDR3 sequence (DNA): TGTGCCAGCAGCTTAGTAACCGGCTCCGAGCAGTACTTC. Amino acid sequence: CASSLVTGSEQYF.

V and J are TRBV4-1 and TRBJ2-5; D gene ambiguous. The J call is in doubt because the DNA end fits TRBJ2-7 better. Germline assignment: CDR1 MGHRA and CDR2 YSYEKL. The CDR3 extends over 13 amino acids. The CDR3 region is CASSQGELYEQYF. CDR3 DNA sequence: TGCGCCAGCAGCCAAGGCGAACTCTACGAGCAGTACTTC.

The chain recombines TRBV27 with TRBJ2-1, with TRBD2 matching 8 bases. Germline V gene sequence: CDR1 MNHEY, CDR2 SMNVEV (reference sequence). The CDR3 totals 16 residues. The CDR3: CDLPGFTSGAYNEQFF. The CDR3 DNA reads as TGTGATCTGCCAGGGTTTACTAGCGGAGCCTACAATGAGCAGTTCTTC.

In DNA, the CDR3 is TGTGCCAGCAGCTTAGAGGTTGGCGGGGGCTACACCTTC. This codes for CASSLEVGGGYTF. The chain is built from TRBV7-9 and TRBJ1-2; D call uncertain. CDR1 is SEHNR and CDR2 is FQNEAQ in the germline V gene (reference sequence). The CDR3 totals 13 residues. Deletions cut 1 base from V and 8 bases from J, with 11 bases between.